Reported below is one T cell receptor (beta chain). Clones were sequenced by immunoSEQ multiplex PCR, and TCRdb holds only the in-frame ones, with some missing. The top ten hold 9% to 13% of the sample, which has about 38,000 clones, about 91% seen once. These data belong to a study of T cell changes during pregnancy in multiple sclerosis. Trimming shortened V by 5 bases and J by 8 bases, and 10 bases separated the two germline ends. The CDR3 sequence is 12 residues long. Germline V CDR1 and CDR2: SGHNT, YENEEA. The rearrangement joins TRBV11-3 to TRBJ2-1; no clear D. The specimen was CD8+ T cells from peripheral blood mononuclear cells, collected after pregnancy. This TCR was recovered from a female donor with multiple sclerosis, enrolled in a pregnancy study. This CDR3 reads CASSLVRDEQFF. The DNA for the CDR3 is TGTGCCAGCAGCCTCGTACGGGATGAGCAGTTCTTC.